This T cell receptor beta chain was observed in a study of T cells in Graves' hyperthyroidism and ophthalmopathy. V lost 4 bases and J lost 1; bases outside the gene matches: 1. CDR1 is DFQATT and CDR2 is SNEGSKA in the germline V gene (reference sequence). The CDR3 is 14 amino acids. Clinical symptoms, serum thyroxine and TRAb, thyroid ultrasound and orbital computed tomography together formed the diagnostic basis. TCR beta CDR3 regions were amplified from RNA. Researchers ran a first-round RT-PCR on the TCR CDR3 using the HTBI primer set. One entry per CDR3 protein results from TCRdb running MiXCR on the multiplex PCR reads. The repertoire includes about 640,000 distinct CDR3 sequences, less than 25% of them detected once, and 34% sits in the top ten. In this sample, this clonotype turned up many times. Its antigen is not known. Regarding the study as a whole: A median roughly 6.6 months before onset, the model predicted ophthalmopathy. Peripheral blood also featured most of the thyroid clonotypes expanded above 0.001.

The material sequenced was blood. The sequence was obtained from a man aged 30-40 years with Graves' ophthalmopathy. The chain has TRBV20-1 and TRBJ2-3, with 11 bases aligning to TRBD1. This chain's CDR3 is CSATDRGRTDTQYF. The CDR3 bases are TGCAGTGCTACGGACAGGGGGCGCACAGATACGCAGTATTTT.